This T cell receptor beta chain was sequenced during a study of blood T cell repertoires in COVID-19. Across the whole study: Acute and convalescent COVID-19 specimens originated in the United States, Italy and Spain. T cells, B-cell-depleted T cells, or PBMCs supplied cDNA or gDNA.

This clone was seen just once. Germline loops: CDR1 ENHRY, CDR2 SYGVKD. The V and J ends lost 3 bases and 6 bases respectively, with 11 bases between them. The CDR3 is 13 residues long. Authors' data handling: From reference gene primer amplification, estimates of nucleated cell counts were derived. Method: immunoSEQ multiplex PCR; TCRdb's copy keeps in-frame clones and lacks some. V and J calls and clone size come straight from that table; D and trimming were deduced from the DNA. The sample has 150,000 to 200,000 clones, 70% to 90% seen once; the top ten hold roughly 1%. J is TRBJ1-2 and V is TRBV10-3, with D hard to call. The material sequenced was peripheral blood. The sequence was obtained from a man aged 40-55 years with acute or convalescent COVID-19. CDR3 sequence (DNA): TGTGCCATCAGTGAAAGGCAGGAGGATGGCTACACCTTC. Its translation is CAISERQEDGYTF.